The next 2 T cell receptor beta chains were all read from a single sample in a study of blood T cell repertoires in COVID-19. Sequenced by immunoSEQ multiplex PCR; TCRdb stores in-frame clones only, minus some. The table lists 170,000 or so clones, roughly 89% of them singletons, with around 12% in the top ten. The sample taken for sequencing was peripheral blood. The source is a woman aged 70 to 79 with COVID-19, enrolled during active disease.

The V call is TRBV5-1, the J call TRBJ2-7, with D possibly matching TRBD1 (5 bases). Germline values: CDR1 SGHRS, CDR2 YFSETQ. With 4 bases removed from V and 3 bases from J, the gap between germline ends came to 14 bases. The CDR3 extends over 14 amino acids. The CDR3 reads CASSPSRVGYEQYF. As DNA, the CDR3 is TGCGCCAGCAGCCCGAGCAGGGTTGGCTACGAGCAGTACTTC.

V is TRBV5-1 and J is TRBJ2-7; tentatively, D is TRBD2 (6 bases). CDR3 length: 13 residues. V was shortened by 3 bases and J by 6 bases, with 13 bases between the two germline ends. CDR1 and CDR2 (germline): SGHRS, YFSETQ. This CDR3 is CASSSAGRPEQYF. The CDR3 DNA follows: TGCGCCAGCAGCTCGGCGGGACGTCCCGAGCAGTACTTC.